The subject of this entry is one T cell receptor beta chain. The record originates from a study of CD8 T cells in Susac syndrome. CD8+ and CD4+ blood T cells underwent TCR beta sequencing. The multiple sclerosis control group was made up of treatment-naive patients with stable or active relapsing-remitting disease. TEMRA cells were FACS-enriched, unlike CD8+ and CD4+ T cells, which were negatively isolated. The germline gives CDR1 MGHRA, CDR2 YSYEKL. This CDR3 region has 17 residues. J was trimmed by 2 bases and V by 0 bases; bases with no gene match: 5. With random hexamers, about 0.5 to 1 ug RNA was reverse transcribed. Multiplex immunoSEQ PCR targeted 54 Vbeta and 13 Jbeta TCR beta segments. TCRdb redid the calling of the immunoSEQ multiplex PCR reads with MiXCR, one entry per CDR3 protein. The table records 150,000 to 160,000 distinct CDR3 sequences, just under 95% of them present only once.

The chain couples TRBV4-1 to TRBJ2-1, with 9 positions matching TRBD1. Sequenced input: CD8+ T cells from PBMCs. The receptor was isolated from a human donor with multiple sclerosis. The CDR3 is CASSQDRTGVTYNEQFF. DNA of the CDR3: TGCGCCAGCAGCCAAGACCGGACAGGGGTCACCTACAATGAGCAGTTCTTC.